Below, 14 T cell receptor beta chains from the same sample are listed, as sequenced in a study of blood T cells in healthy people across ages. For the second PCR, which ran for about 6 to 12 cycles, a sample-barcoded 5' primer and a J-beta primer mix were used. TCRdb re-called the 5' RACE reads with MiXCR, one entry per CDR3 protein. This sample has hundreds of thousands of distinct CDR3 sequences; around 24% occur once, and the top ten carry roughly 10%. These same records also appear under a second study, on T cells of mothers and their children.

Input material: blood. The source of these receptors is a boy aged 10-17 years in good health.

This clonotype was detected ten times or more. This sequence joins TRBV7-2 and TRBJ1-4; D possibly corresponds to TRBD1 (5 bases). Trimming shortened V by 6 bases and J by 7 bases, and 15 bases separated the two germline ends. Germline CDR1 is SGHTA and CDR2 is FQGNSA. The CDR3 is 14 residues long. CDR3 nucleotide sequence: TGTGCCAGCAGTCTGGCGGGACGGGGTGAAAAACTGTTTTTT. Translated: CASSLAGRGEKLFF.

The table lists this clonotype with a few counts. The CDR3 is CASSEVRAGVGGQPQHF. Written as DNA, the CDR3 is TGTGCCAGCAGTGAAGTACGGGCGGGGGTGGGCGGACAGCCCCAGCATTTT. The V call is TRBV6-1, the J call TRBJ1-5; D possibly corresponds to TRBD1 (5 bases). The CDR3 consists of 17 residues. Per the germline V gene, CDR1 is MNHNS and CDR2 is SASEGT. Trimming pared 1 base from V and 7 bases from J, leaving 20 bases between.

The rearrangement uses TRBV29-1 and TRBJ2-2, with unresolved D. CDR1 and CDR2 (germline): SQVTM, ANQGSEA. This CDR3 spans 14 amino acids. The V end lost 7 bases, the J end lost 3 bases, and 15 bases lay between the germline ends. CDR3 sequence reads: CSGSVRVDTGELFF. CDR3 DNA: TGCAGCGGCTCAGTACGTGTGGACACCGGGGAGCTGTTTTTT.

This clonotype was detected a few times. J is TRBJ2-3 and V is TRBV6-5; D possibly corresponds to TRBD2 (6 bases). CDR1 and CDR2 (germline): MNHEY, SVGAGI. V shed 6 bases and J shed 4 bases, with 14 bases lying between them. The CDR3 length is 14 residues. In nucleotides, the CDR3 is TGTGCCAGCAGCCTTCGGACTATCGCAGATACGCAGTATTTT. Its translation is CASSLRTIADTQYF.

This clonotype was picked up a small number of times. The chain has TRBV9 and TRBJ2-3, with 8 bases fitting TRBD2. The CDR3 sequence is 16 residues long. The J segment lost 2 bases and the V segment lost 3 bases, leaving 8 bases of the junction unmatched. The germline V gene has CDR1 SGDLS and CDR2 YYNGEE. This CDR3 is CASSAWAGGFTDTQYF. CDR3 DNA sequence: TGTGCCAGCAGCGCTTGGGCGGGGGGTTTCACAGATACGCAGTATTTT.

This clonotype has only a few counts. The chain carries TRBV6-2 or TRBV6-3 and TRBJ2-1; 10 positions match TRBD2. This CDR3 spans 17 amino acids. Germline V CDR1 and CDR2: MNHEY, SVGEGT. After removal of 2 bases from V and 2 bases from J, the junction contained 6 bases not matched to a gene. The CDR3 reads CASSYTGTSEAYNEQFF. As DNA, the CDR3 is TGTGCCAGCAGTTACACCGGGACTAGCGAAGCCTACAATGAGCAGTTCTTC.

This clonotype was seen more than once but under ten times. The chain combines TRBV6-2 or TRBV6-3 with TRBJ2-5, with 9 bases identical to TRBD2. The J call may be faulty, since TRBJ2-7 better matches the DNA end. The CDR3 length is 19 residues. The germline gives CDR1 MNHEY, CDR2 SVGEGT. CDR3 residues: CASSYSHGSGGQNVYEQYF. CDR3 bases: TGTGCCAGCAGTTACTCGCATGGTAGCGGGGGACAGAATGTCTACGAGCAGTACTTC.

This clonotype appeared a single time. This chain links TRBV20-1 with TRBJ2-5; 10 bases line up with TRBD2. The ends lost 2 bases at V and 2 bases at J; junction bases unmatched: 2. Germline-derived CDR1 and CDR2 are DFQATT and SNEGSKA (reference sequence). This CDR3 region has 14 residues. CDR3 sequence reads: CSARMTSGQETQYF. CDR3 nucleotide sequence: TGCAGTGCTAGAATGACTAGCGGGCAAGAGACCCAGTACTTC.

This clonotype was recorded once. The chain couples TRBV11-1 to TRBJ2-5, with D maybe TRBD1 (5 bases). The end of the DNA is better explained by TRBJ2-7, so the J call may be wrong. The CDR3 spans 15 residues. CDR1 is SGHAT and CDR2 is FQDESV in the germline V gene (reference sequence). CDR3 sequence (DNA): TGTGCCAGCAGTAATTTGGGCAGGGTTCTGGACGAGCAGTACTTC. Amino acid sequence: CASSNLGRVLDEQYF.

This clonotype has only a few counts. The chain joins TRBV14 to TRBJ2-7; perhaps TRBD1 as D (6 bases). Germline CDR1 and CDR2: SGHDN and FVKESK. With 6 bases removed from V and 3 bases from J, the gap between germline ends came to 18 bases. The length of the CDR3 is 15 residues. CDR3 protein: CASRNSGTPIYEQYF. For the CDR3, the DNA is TGTGCCAGCAGAAATTCCGGGACACCCATCTACGAGCAGTACTTC. The variable domain in full, completed from reference TRBV14 and TRBJ2-7, reads EAGVTQFPSHSVIEKGQTVTLRCDPISGHDNLYWYRRVMGKEIKFLLHFVKESKQDESGMPNNRFLAERTGGTYSTLKVQPAELEDSGVYFCASRNSGTPIYEQYFGPGTRLTVT.

This chain connects TRBV28 to TRBJ2-3; D gene uncertain. Per germline, CDR1 MDHEN and CDR2 SYDVKM. Trimming removed 6 bases at V and 1 base at J, with 14 bases between. The CDR3 is 15 amino acids. DNA of the CDR3: TGTGCCAGCAGCCCCCCCCCTAGTGGCACAGATACGCAGTATTTT. It codes for CASSPPPSGTDTQYF.

As regards this clonotype: The conserved closing phenylalanine or tryptophan is absent in this CDR3, likely reflecting a read error. The CDR3 here is CASSYSGTGEVEQFL. CDR3 in DNA: TGTGCCAGCAGTTACTCGGGGACAGGGGAGGTAGAGCAGTTCCTC. V gene TRBV6-6 combines with J gene TRBJ2-5, with 10 bases fitting TRBD1. Gene TRBJ2-1 matches the end of the DNA better, so the J call may be wrong. Germline V lookup: CDR1 MNHNY, CDR2 SVGAGI (reference sequence). The CDR3 runs to 15 residues.

This clonotype was found many times. This sequence joins TRBV20-1 and TRBJ2-5; D call uncertain. This CDR3 region has 14 residues. The V gene lost 1 base and the J gene lost 5 bases, with 14 bases spanning the gap. Per germline, CDR1 DFQATT and CDR2 SNEGSKA (reference sequence). The CDR3 DNA follows: TGCAGTGCTAGAGCGGACCTACGGGCGGAGACCCAGTACTTC. As protein: CSARADLRAETQYF.

V is TRBV10-3 and J is TRBJ2-2; TRBD2 aligns across 14 bases. The CDR3 has 18 amino acids. Germline CDR1 ENHRY, CDR2 SYGVKD. V lost 6 bases to trimming and J lost 2 bases; unmatched junction nucleotides: 8. CDR3: CAIRRTSGGTLNTGELFF. CDR3 nucleotide sequence: TGTGCCATCAGGAGGACTAGCGGGGGGACCCTTAACACCGGGGAGCTGTTTTTT.